These 28 T cell receptor beta chains originate from one sample sequenced in a study of blood T cell repertoires in COVID-19. The assay was immunoSEQ multiplex PCR, and TCRdb's table has in-frame clones only and misses some. Here the sample spans fewer than 450,000 clones, around nine tenths being singletons. The sample taken for sequencing was peripheral blood. All receptors derive from a woman in her 70s with COVID-19, enrolled during active disease.

The chain is built from TRBV7-9 and TRBJ2-2, with 10 nucleotides matching TRBD1. V dropped 1 base and J dropped 4; count of bases not matched to a gene: 3. The length of the CDR3 is 16 residues. Germline CDR1 and CDR2: SEHNR and FQNEAQ (reference sequence). The DNA of the CDR3 is TGTGCCAGCAGCTTAGACCGGACAGGGGGCACCGGGGAGCTGTTTTTT. Its protein product is CASSLDRTGGTGELFF. Full variable domain (missing parts from reference TRBV7-9 and TRBJ2-2): DTGVSQNPRHKITKRGQNVTFRCDPISEHNRLYWYRQTLGQGPEFLTYFQNEAQLEKSRLLSDRFSAERPKGSFSTLEIQRTEQGDSAMYLCASSLDRTGGTGELFFGEGSRLTVL.

The chain combines TRBV5-1 with TRBJ1-1; 8 bases fit TRBD1. CDR1 and CDR2 (germline): SGHRS, YFSETQ. J was trimmed by 1 base and V by 5 bases; bases with no gene match: 4. The CDR3 consists of 14 residues. The CDR3 DNA follows: TGCGCCAGCAGTTGGGACAGGACGAACACTGAAGCTTTCTTT. It encodes CASSWDRTNTEAFF.

The rearrangement uses TRBV7-9 and TRBJ1-6; 10 bases map to TRBD1. The CDR3 loop spans 17 amino acids. The ends lost 4 bases at V and 8 bases at J; junction bases unmatched: 11. Germline V lookup: CDR1 SEHNR, CDR2 FQNEAQ (reference sequence). The DNA for the CDR3 is TGTGCCAGCAGCTACAATGTTGGACAGGGGGGATATTCACCCCTCCACTTT. Translated, it gives CASSYNVGQGGYSPLHF.

The chain is built from TRBV5-1 and TRBJ1-1, with 9 bases matching TRBD1. The germline CDR1 and CDR2 sequences are SGHRS and YFSETQ. The J segment lost 1 base and the V segment lost 7 bases, leaving 11 bases of the junction unmatched. The CDR3 covers 16 residues. CDR3 protein: CASRSGQGIGNTEAFF. In DNA form, the CDR3 reads TGCGCCAGCCGCTCGGGACAGGGCATCGGGAACACTGAAGCTTTCTTT.

The CDR3 protein is CASAREGVVNEQFF. CDR3 DNA sequence: TGTGCCAGCGCCAGGGAAGGGGTGGTGAATGAGCAGTTCTTC. This chain links TRBV11-2 with TRBJ2-1, with a weak D call TRBD1 (5 bases). The CDR3 runs to 14 residues. Germline CDR1 SGHAT, CDR2 FQNNGV. V was shortened by 8 bases and J by 7 bases, with 18 bases between the two germline ends.

This sequence joins TRBV28 and TRBJ2-5, with D uncertain. Trimming pared 2 bases from V and 9 bases from J, leaving 10 bases between. Germline assignment: CDR1 MDHEN and CDR2 SYDVKM. The CDR3 runs 12 residues. CDR3 protein: CASSLPRLAQYF. DNA of the CDR3: TGTGCCAGCAGTTTACCCAGGTTGGCCCAGTACTTC.

The genes are TRBV5-6 and TRBJ1-2; D is undetermined. Between the trimmed V and J ends, which lost 4 bases and 4 bases, there was a span of 5 bases. Per the germline V gene, CDR1 is SGHDT and CDR2 is YYEEEE. This CDR3 has 11 residues. The DNA of the CDR3 is TGTGCCAGCAGCCTCTCCTATGGCTACACCTTC. Translation: CASSLSYGYTF.

This rearrangement joins TRBV19 to TRBJ2-3, with 9 bases matching TRBD2. The germline CDR1 and CDR2 sequences are LNHDA and SQIVND (reference sequence). The trim removed 10 bases at V and 3 bases at J, leaving 11 bases unmatched. The CDR3 is 15 residues long. Here the CDR3 reads CAKVSQRGETDTQYF. CDR3 nucleotide sequence: TGTGCCAAGGTAAGCCAGCGGGGGGAAACAGATACGCAGTATTTT.

For the CDR3, the DNA is TGTGCCAGCAGCCAAAGCCTGTCCGGCGGTGTAGAGACCCAGTACTTC. Its translation: CASSQSLSGGVETQYF. This chain connects TRBV3-1 (or the pseudogene TRBV3-2) to TRBJ2-5; D unclear. V was shortened by 2 bases and J by 4 bases, with 17 bases between the two germline ends. The CDR3 extends over 16 amino acids. Germline V CDR1 and CDR2: LGHDT, YNNKEL (reference sequence).

Only one count was recorded for this clone. V gene TRBV9 combines with J gene TRBJ1-1; D unclear. The V end was cut by 0 bases, the J end by 8 bases, with 11 bases between. The germline CDR1 and CDR2 sequences are SGDLS and YYNGEE. The CDR3 loop spans 13 amino acids. The CDR3 protein is CASSVGEVAEAFF. The CDR3 DNA is TGTGCCAGCAGCGTAGGGGAGGTGGCAGAAGCTTTCTTT.

This CDR3 reads CASSLGQQNTGELFF. In DNA form, the CDR3 reads TGTGCCAGCAGCTTGGGCCAACAAAACACCGGGGAGCTGTTTTTT. The genes are TRBV5-8 and TRBJ2-2, with no clear D. The V end was cut by 0 bases, the J end by 2 bases, with 8 bases between. CDR1 SGHTS and CDR2 YDEGEE come from the germline V gene. The CDR3 consists of 15 residues.

This sequence joins TRBV6-5 and TRBJ2-2; D gene uncertain. This CDR3 contains 12 residues. Germline V lookup: CDR1 MNHEY, CDR2 SVGAGI. Between the trimmed V and J ends, which lost 7 bases and 8 bases, there was a span of 11 bases. As DNA, the CDR3 is TGTGCCAGCACGGCAGGTGGAGGGGAGCTGTTTTTT. As protein: CASTAGGGELFF.

The chain couples TRBV5-1 to TRBJ2-5, with TRBD2 matching 12 bases. The CDR3 contains 17 residues. The J segment lost 4 bases and the V segment lost 0 bases, leaving 7 bases of the junction unmatched. The germline gives CDR1 SGHRS, CDR2 YFSETQ. The CDR3 sequence: CASSLGLTSGGGETQYF. The CDR3 DNA follows: TGCGCCAGCAGCTTGGGCTTGACTAGCGGGGGAGGAGAGACCCAGTACTTC.

This chain uses TRBV5-1 with TRBJ1-5, with 7 nucleotides matching TRBD1. Germline V gene data show CDR1 as SGHRS and CDR2 as YFSETQ. The CDR3 consists of 16 residues. The trim removed 4 bases at V and 0 bases at J, leaving 7 bases unmatched. CDR3 in amino acids: CASSLTGPYSNQPQHF. The CDR3 DNA follows: TGCGCCAGCAGCCTGACAGGGCCTTATAGCAATCAGCCCCAGCATTTT.

This clone was detected a few times. This chain links TRBV19 with TRBJ1-1, with D possibly being TRBD1 (5 bases). The CDR3 is made up of 12 amino acids. Germline V lookup: CDR1 LNHDA, CDR2 SQIVND (reference sequence). Trimming removed 3 bases from V and 7 bases from J, with 9 bases in between. The CDR3 region is CASSIWGSEAFF. The DNA for the CDR3 is TGTGCCAGTAGTATTTGGGGCAGTGAAGCTTTCTTT. The complete variable domain, with remaining parts taken from reference TRBV19 and TRBJ1-1, reads DGGITQSPKYLFRKEGQNVTLSCEQNLNHDAMYWYRQDPGQGLRLIYYSQIVNDFQKGDIAEGYSVSREKKESFPLTVTSAQKNPTAFYLCASSIWGSEAFFGQGTRLTVV.

This chain joins TRBV28 and TRBJ1-1, with TRBD1 matching over 8 bases. Germline V CDR1 and CDR2: MDHEN, SYDVKM. The CDR3 length is 15 residues. Germline trimming cut 5 bases from V and 1 base from J; bases unmatched to any gene: 6. CDR3 bases: TGTGCCAGCAGTCCTCGGACAGGGCCGAACACTGAAGCTTTCTTT. This translates into CASSPRTGPNTEAFF.

V gene TRBV7-2 combines with J gene TRBJ1-4; D remains unclear. This CDR3 region has 12 residues. Germline lookup yields CDR1 SGHTA and CDR2 FQGNSA. Trimming pared 8 bases from V and 0 bases from J, leaving 4 bases between. CDR3 in amino acids: CASRTTNEKLFF. Written as DNA, the CDR3 is TGTGCCAGCCGTACAACTAATGAAAAACTGTTTTTT.

Only a few counts were recorded for this clone. J is TRBJ2-5 and V is TRBV6-4, with D possibly matching TRBD1 (6 bases). Looked up from germline, CDR1 is MRHNA and CDR2 is SNTAGT. The V gene lost 6 bases and the J gene lost 1 base, with 9 bases spanning the gap. The CDR3 is 13 amino acids. The CDR3 is CASSRGPQETQYF. The CDR3 region has the DNA TGTGCCAGCAGCAGGGGACCCCAAGAGACCCAGTACTTC.

The CDR3 nucleotides are TGTGCCAGCAGCGGCGGGACAGGAAGCGAAAAACTGTTTTTT. It translates to CASSGGTGSEKLFF. This rearrangement joins TRBV9 to TRBJ1-4, with TRBD1 identical over 8 bases. The CDR3 has 14 residues. Germline loops: CDR1 SGDLS, CDR2 YYNGEE. The V and J ends lost 3 bases and 8 bases, in that order; junction bases with no gene match: 6.

This rearrangement joins TRBV6-5 to TRBJ1-2; D is possibly TRBD1 (6 bases). V was pared by 6 bases and J by 2 bases, with 13 bases between. The CDR3 length is 14 residues. Germline CDR1 reads MNHEY; CDR2 reads SVGAGI. CDR3 bases: TGTGCCAGCAGCCCCAGGGGTGTAAACTATGGCTACACCTTC. Translation: CASSPRGVNYGYTF.

There are a few counts of this clone. The V call is TRBV7-9, the J call TRBJ1-1; D is undetermined. V was pared by 0 bases and J by 8 bases, with 7 bases between. This CDR3 spans 12 amino acids. Germline V gene lookup returns CDR1 SEHNR and CDR2 FQNEAQ (reference sequence). CDR3 in DNA: TGTGCCAGCAGCTTAGCGACCAGGGAAGCTTTCTTT. Translated, it gives CASSLATREAFF.

The chain has TRBV11-1 and TRBJ2-4; 8 bases are shared with TRBD1. The CDR3 runs 15 residues. Trimming at V came to 5 bases and at J to 6 bases, leaving 9 bases not matched to a gene. Per germline, CDR1 SGHAT and CDR2 FQDESV (reference sequence). CDR3 sequence reads: CASSTGQASINIQYF. Here the CDR3 DNA reads TGTGCCAGCAGCACGGGACAGGCGAGTATAAACATTCAGTACTTC.

This sequence joins TRBV7-3 and TRBJ2-3; 9 nucleotides match TRBD2. Germline V gives CDR1 SGHTA, CDR2 FQGTGA. The CDR3 covers 15 residues. The V gene end was trimmed by 3 bases and the J gene end by 5 bases; junction bases not matched to a gene: 6. The chain's CDR3 is CASSFDLRGGDTQYF. Here the CDR3 DNA reads TGTGCCAGCAGCTTCGACTTGCGGGGGGGAGATACGCAGTATTTT.

This chain joins TRBV24-1 and TRBJ2-3, with a weak D call TRBD2 (5 bases). CDR3 length: 14 amino acids. Deletions cut 9 bases from V and 0 bases from J, with 12 bases between. Germline V gene sequence: CDR1 KGHDR, CDR2 SFDVKD. CDR3 loop: CATGSRGSTDTQYF. In DNA form, the CDR3 reads TGTGCCACCGGGTCTAGAGGGAGCACAGATACGCAGTATTTT.

This chain links TRBV9 with TRBJ1-2; no definite D call. V was shortened by 5 bases and J by 6 bases, with 11 bases between the two germline ends. CDR3 size: 12 residues. Looked up from germline, CDR1 is SGDLS and CDR2 is YYNGEE. The CDR3 sequence: CASRREVDGYTF. CDR3 DNA: TGTGCCAGCAGGAGGGAGGTCGATGGCTACACCTTC.

The gene calls are TRBV7-3 and TRBJ2-3; the match to TRBD2 covers 11 bases. Looked up from germline, CDR1 is SGHTA and CDR2 is FQGTGA. The CDR3 runs 17 residues. Trimming removed 0 bases from V and 6 bases from J; junction bases left unmatched: 8. The CDR3 reads CASSLTGVSGGADTQYF. DNA of the CDR3: TGTGCCAGCAGCTTAACCGGGGTTAGCGGGGGGGCCGATACGCAGTATTTT.

J is TRBJ2-2 and V is TRBV11-2; 7 bases map to TRBD2. The CDR3 covers 15 residues. Germline V gene data show CDR1 as SGHAT and CDR2 as FQNNGV. J lost 3 bases, V lost 5 bases, and 6 bases had no gene match. The CDR3 DNA sequence: TGTGCCAGCAGCGCCCAACGGGGGGACACCGGGGAGCTGTTTTTT. Translation gives CASSAQRGDTGELFF.

The chain links TRBV7-2 to TRBJ1-5, with 7 bases fitting TRBD1. This CDR3 has 17 amino acids. From germline, CDR1 is SGHTA and CDR2 FQGNSA. The ends lost 5 bases at V and 2 bases at J; junction bases unmatched: 12. CDR3 nucleotide sequence: TGTGCCAGCAGCCCACTTACAGGGGATGGTGGCAATCAGCCCCAGCATTTT. As protein: CASSPLTGDGGNQPQHF.